This T cell receptor (beta chain) came from a study of beta chain features in type 1 diabetes. Expressed TCRB transcripts were sequenced because the entire RNA isolate underwent reverse transcription. The data were produced by immunoSEQ multiplex PCR, yet TCRdb's version contains in-frame clones alone and is incomplete. The table lists about 120,000 clones, approximately 16% of them singletons. The CDR3 is made up of 13 amino acids. The germline V and J ends were trimmed by 5 bases and 4 bases, with 10 bases remaining between them. From germline, CDR1 is SGHTA and CDR2 FQGNSA. On this clone: No antigen is known for it.

Points from the study as a whole: There was a moderate but significant shortening of TCRB CDR3s in all four CD4+ subsets of Type 1 diabetes patients.

This receptor was taken from a man aged 25 to 40 with type 1 diabetes. Sequenced material: central memory CD4+ T cells from blood. The V and J genes are TRBV7-2 and TRBJ2-3; a weak D match, TRBD1 (5 bases). The CDR3 sequence: CASSPRAADTQYF. The DNA for the CDR3 is TGTGCCAGCAGCCCCAGGGCGGCAGATACGCAGTATTTT.